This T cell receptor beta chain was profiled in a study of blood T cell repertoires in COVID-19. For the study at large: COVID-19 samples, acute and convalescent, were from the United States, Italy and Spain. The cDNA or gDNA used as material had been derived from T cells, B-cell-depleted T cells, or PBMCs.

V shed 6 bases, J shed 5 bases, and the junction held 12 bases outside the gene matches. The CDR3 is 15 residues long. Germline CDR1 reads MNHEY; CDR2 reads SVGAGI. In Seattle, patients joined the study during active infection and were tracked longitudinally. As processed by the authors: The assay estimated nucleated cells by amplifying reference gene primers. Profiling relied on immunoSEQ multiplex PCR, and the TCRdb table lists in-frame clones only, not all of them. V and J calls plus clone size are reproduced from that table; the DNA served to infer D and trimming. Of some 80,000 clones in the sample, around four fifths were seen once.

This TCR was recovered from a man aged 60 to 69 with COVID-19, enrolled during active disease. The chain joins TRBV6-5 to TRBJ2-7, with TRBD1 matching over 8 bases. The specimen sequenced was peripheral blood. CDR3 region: CASRPRQGTIHEQYF. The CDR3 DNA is TGTGCCAGCAGGCCAAGACAGGGGACAATCCACGAGCAGTACTTC.